Below, 10 T cell receptor beta chains from the same sample are listed, as sequenced in a study of T-cell memory formation after mild COVID-19. TCRdb reprocessed the 5' RACE reads with MiXCR, giving one entry per CDR3 protein. The sample contains hundreds of thousands of distinct CDR3 sequences, less than 25% of which appear only once. Sequencing input: PBMCs or a T cell subset sorted from them (not recorded which). Every receptor here comes from an adult woman who had mild COVID-19 (a few samples of this study predate the infection). Cell type and time point are not known.

J is TRBJ2-1 and V is TRBV3-1, with D possibly being TRBD1 or TRBD2 (5 bases each). The CDR3 extends over 16 amino acids. Between the trimmed V and J ends, which lost 0 bases and 2 bases, there was a span of 11 bases. Germline V gene lookup returns CDR1 LGHDT and CDR2 YNNKEL (reference sequence). CDR3 coding DNA: TGTGCCAGCAGCCAAGAGGTCGGGGCAGCCTACAATGAGCAGTTCTTC. Residues: CASSQEVGAAYNEQFF.

The CDR3 loop is CASSQDQVPNYGYTF. In nucleotides, the CDR3 is TGCGCCAGCAGCCAAGACCAGGTTCCTAACTATGGCTACACCTTC. The rearrangement joins TRBV4-3 to TRBJ1-2; the D is unclear. Trimming left V 0 bases short and J 0 bases short, with 8 bases between. The germline V gene has CDR1 LGHNA and CDR2 YSLEER. This CDR3 contains 15 residues.

The table lists this clonotype with a few counts. The genes are TRBV27 and TRBJ1-2, with D tentatively TRBD1 (5 bases). The CDR3 spans 16 residues. The V end was cut by 3 bases, the J end by 6 bases, with 20 bases between. The germline gives CDR1 MNHEY, CDR2 SMNVEV (reference sequence). As DNA, the CDR3 is TGTGCCAGCAGTTTGTTTGGCGGAGGGGTCGCGGATGGCTACACCTTC. It is translated as CASSLFGGGVADGYTF.

This clonotype was seen a handful of times. This chain uses TRBV27 with TRBJ2-3; D possibly matches TRBD1 or TRBD2 (6 bases each). CDR3 length: 11 amino acids. Germline V gene data show CDR1 as MNHEY and CDR2 as SMNVEV (reference sequence). DNA of the CDR3: TGTGCTACATTGGGGGGCCGTTCGCAGTATTTT. This codes for CATLGGRSQYF.

This clonotype was counted a few times. The CDR3 DNA reads TGCAGCGTTGACAAAATTGAAGCTTTCTTT. Its protein product is CSVDKIEAFF. This chain connects TRBV29-1 to TRBJ1-1; no clear D. The V gene's germline CDR1 is SQVTM and CDR2 ANQGSEA. V lost 3 bases and J lost 7, with 6 bases in between. The CDR3 length is 10 residues.

There are a few counts of this clonotype. This chain connects TRBV7-2 to TRBJ1-1; tentative D call: TRBD1 (5 bases). CDR1 is SGHTA and CDR2 is FQGNSA in the germline V gene. This CDR3 contains 11 residues. Trimming took 5 bases from V and 8 from J, leaving 9 bases between them. DNA for the CDR3: TGTGCCAGCAGCCCTTGGACAGAAGCTTTCTTT. Translation gives CASSPWTEAFF.

This clonotype was seen more than once but under ten times. The gene calls are TRBV5-6 and TRBJ1-2, with D possibly TRBD1 on 6 matching bases. V lost 0 bases and J lost 4, with 16 bases in between. The CDR3 is 16 residues long. Germline V gene lookup returns CDR1 SGHDT and CDR2 YYEEEE. The CDR3 loop is CASSLEAGARVYGYTF. As DNA, the CDR3 is TGTGCCAGCAGCTTGGAAGCGGGGGCTCGGGTCTATGGCTACACCTTC.

V gene TRBV6-1 combines with J gene TRBJ2-1; 7 bases line up with TRBD2. Germline loops: CDR1 MNHNS, CDR2 SASEGT. V dropped 1 base and J dropped 10; count of bases not matched to a gene: 7. The CDR3 contains 14 residues. CDR3 nucleotide sequence: TGTGCCAGCAGTGAAGAGCGGGGATTTCGCGAGCAGTTCTTC. Translation: CASSEERGFREQFF.

The chain joins TRBV7-2 to TRBJ1-1; D ambiguous. CDR1 and CDR2 (germline): SGHTA, FQGNSA. CDR3 size: 13 residues. Trimming took 1 base from V and 6 from J, leaving 9 bases between them. CDR3 protein: CASSLVRDAEAFF. Here the CDR3 DNA reads TGTGCCAGCAGCTTAGTAAGAGACGCTGAAGCTTTCTTT.

The J gene is TRBJ2-1, the V gene TRBV5-1, with TRBD2 identical over 10 bases. The CDR3 loop spans 16 amino acids. Trimming took 4 bases from V and 7 from J; bases not matched to a gene: 11. In germline, CDR1 is SGHRS, CDR2 YFSETQ. CDR3 sequence: CASSPEASGRRNEQFF. The CDR3 bases are TGCGCCAGCAGCCCGGAGGCTAGCGGGAGAAGGAATGAGCAGTTCTTC.